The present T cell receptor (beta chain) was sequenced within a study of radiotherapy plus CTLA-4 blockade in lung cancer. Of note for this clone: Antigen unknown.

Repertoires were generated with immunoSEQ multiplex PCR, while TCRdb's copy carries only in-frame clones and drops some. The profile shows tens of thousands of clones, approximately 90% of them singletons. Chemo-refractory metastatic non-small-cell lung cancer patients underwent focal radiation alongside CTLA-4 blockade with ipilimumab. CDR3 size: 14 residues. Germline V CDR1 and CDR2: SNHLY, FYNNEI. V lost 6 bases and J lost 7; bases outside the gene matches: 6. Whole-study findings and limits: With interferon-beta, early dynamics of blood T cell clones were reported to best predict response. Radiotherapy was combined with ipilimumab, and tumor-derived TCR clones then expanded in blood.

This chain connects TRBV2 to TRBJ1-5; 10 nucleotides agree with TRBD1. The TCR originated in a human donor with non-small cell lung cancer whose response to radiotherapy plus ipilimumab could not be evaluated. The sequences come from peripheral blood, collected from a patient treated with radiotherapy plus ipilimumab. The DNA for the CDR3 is TGTGCCAGCAGGCCCGGGACAGGGGTCCAGCCCCAGCATTTT. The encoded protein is CASRPGTGVQPQHF.